The following is a TCR beta chain sequence with its context. Antigen specificity is unknown. This record comes from a study of response to subunit inactivated influenza vaccine. Overall study results and limits: Authors suggested few new T cells are recruited by each seasonal influenza vaccination.

TCRdb redid the calling of the RT-PCR reads with MiXCR, one entry per CDR3 protein. The table lists hundreds of thousands of distinct CDR3 sequences, approximately 13% of them singletons. The sequence derives from a man between 45 and 60 years old who received an inactivated influenza vaccine. This specimen was PBMCs from blood, taken approximately 15 days before vaccination.

In DNA, the CDR3 is TGTGCCAGCAGTTACGGGGCCCCAGGGACTGCGAACACCGGGGAGCTGTTTTTT. This sequence encodes CASSYGAPGTANTGELFF. The chain is built from TRBV6-5 and TRBJ2-2, with a tentative D call TRBD2 (6 bases). The CDR3 spans 18 residues. Germline V gene sequence: CDR1 MNHEY, CDR2 SVGAGI. V lost 2 bases to trimming and J lost 0 bases, with 16 bases between them.